This is a list of T cell receptor beta chains from one sample in a study of lymphopenia after photon versus proton radiotherapy. Sequencing was performed with immunoSEQ multiplex PCR; in TCRdb, only in-frame clones are kept and a portion is missing. This table has more than 15,000 clones, roughly nine tenths appearing once. Sequenced material: peripheral blood, taken from a patient treated with proton-based radiotherapy. These receptors all come from a woman aged 55-70 years with cholangiocarcinoma. Some clones in this sample may be carry-over from other donors' samples. CDR3s include the opening cysteine and the closing phenylalanine or tryptophan. D genes are given only for firm matches. Clone size is stated in some rows and not others, as once, few, many or a class when expanded.

d_call	v_call	j_call	clone_size	cdr3_aa	cdr3_nt
NA	TRBV11-2	TRBJ1-3	once	CASSLTQQGSGNTIYF	TGTGCCAGCAGCTTAACCCAACAGGGTTCTGGAAACACCATATATTTT
NA	TRBV5-3	TRBJ1-5	NA	CARSTRGCNQPQHF	TGTGCCAGAAGCACCCGGGGGTGCAATCAGCCCCAGCATTTT
TRBD1	TRBV7-6	TRBJ1-1	NA	CASSPRQGLIDTEAFF	TGTGCCAGCAGCCCAAGACAGGGTTTAATCGACACTGAAGCTTTCTTT
NA	TRBV7-9	TRBJ1-6	NA	CASSRMLTRNSPLHF	TGTGCCAGCAGCAGGATGTTAACCAGGAATTCACCCCTCCACTTT
TRBD1	TRBV7-9	TRBJ2-1	NA	CASTLSDRGYNEQFF	TGTGCCAGCACCCTGAGCGACAGGGGTTACAATGAGCAGTTCTTC
NA	TRBV19	TRBJ2-1	NA	CASSTPGWEQFF	TGTGCCAGTAGTACCCCAGGGTGGGAGCAGTTCTTC
TRBD2	TRBV11-3	TRBJ2-3	NA	CASSSREGADTQYF	TGTGCCAGCAGCTCCAGGGAGGGCGCAGATACGCAGTATTTT
NA	TRBV6-1	TRBJ2-5	once	CASSLLGTQETQYF	TGTGCCAGCAGTCTTCTGGGGACCCAAGAGACCCAGTACTTC
NA	TRBV6-6	TRBJ1-6	NA	CASLRSREGSPLHF	TGTGCCAGCCTGCGGTCCAGGGAAGGATCACCCCTCCACTTT
NA	TRBV7-9	TRBJ2-7	NA	CASSLEMTGQYF	TGTGCCAGCAGCTTAGAAATGACGGGACAGTACTTC
NA	TRBV7-2	TRBJ2-3	NA	CASSPTTRSTDTQYF	TGTGCCAGCAGCCCGACGACTAGGAGCACAGATACGCAGTATTTT
NA	TRBV6-6	TRBJ1-5	medium-sized	CASSYSRNQPQHF	TGTGCCAGCAGTTACTCGCGGAATCAGCCCCAGCATTTT
NA	TRBV7-2	TRBJ2-5	NA	CASSARRGGRGETQYF	TGTGCCAGCAGCGCCAGAAGGGGGGGCCGAGGGGAGACCCAGTACTTC
NA	TRBV15	TRBJ2-3	NA	CATSRDLGNEQYF	TGTGCCACCAGCAGAGATCTGGGAAATGAGCAGTATTTT
TRBD1	TRBV27	TRBJ1-5	NA	CASRTGYSNQPQHF	TGTGCCAGCAGGACAGGGTATAGCAATCAGCCCCAGCATTTT
TRBD2	TRBV7-2	TRBJ2-7	NA	CASSLGGLAGVEEQYF	TGTGCCAGCAGCTTAGGGGGACTAGCGGGAGTGGAAGAGCAGTACTTC
TRBD1	TRBV14	TRBJ1-2	few	CASSLGQSYGYTF	TGTGCCAGCAGTCTGGGACAGAGCTATGGCTACACCTTC